The rows below give T cell receptor beta chains drawn from one sample of a study of CD8 T cells in Susac syndrome. TCRdb re-analysed the immunoSEQ multiplex PCR reads in MiXCR, keeping a single row per CDR3 protein. Of approximately 180,000 distinct CDR3 sequences listed, roughly 94% were seen once; the top ten hold 0.099%. The sequencing input was CD4+ T cells from PBMCs. The receptors were sampled from a human donor with Susac syndrome. The CDR3 runs from the conserved cysteine through the conserved F or W. The D gene is left open where the match is weak. Expanded clones are given a class, and other clones once, few, many or no size at all.

v_gene	abundance	d_gene	j_gene	CDR3aa	CDR3nt
TRBV5-1	once	.	TRBJ2-3	CASSPDTRTQYF	TGCGCCAGCAGTCCAGATACTAGAACGCAGTATTTT
TRBV5-4	.	.	TRBJ1-2	CASRAGTESNYGYTF	TGTGCCAGCAGGGCCGGGACCGAGAGTAACTATGGCTACACCTTC
TRBV6-5	.	.	TRBJ1-3	CASSYRTAGNTIYF	TGTGCCAGCAGTTACCGGACCGCTGGAAACACCATATATTTT
TRBV27	.	.	TRBJ2-7	CASSLSGYSPVLREQYF	TGTGCCAGCAGTTTATCTGGTTATTCTCCAGTCCTTCGCGAGCAGTACTTC
TRBV9	.	TRBD1	TRBJ2-7	CASSVGGTGTYEQYF	TGTGCCAGCAGCGTAGGCGGGACAGGTACCTACGAGCAGTACTTC
TRBV11-2	.	.	TRBJ2-3	CASSGVSDTQYF	TGTGCCAGCAGTGGAGTGTCAGATACGCAGTATTTT
TRBV5-4	.	.	TRBJ1-1	CASSLYRTEAFF	TGTGCCAGCAGCTTGTATCGGACTGAAGCTTTCTTT
TRBV5-5	.	.	TRBJ2-2	CASSLVLNTGELFF	TGTGCCAGCAGCTTGGTGCTGAACACCGGGGAGCTGTTTTTT
TRBV20-1	.	.	TRBJ2-5	CSARGRGAAGETQYF	TGCAGTGCTAGGGGGAGGGGGGCAGCGGGGGAGACCCAGTACTTC
TRBV20-1	.	TRBD1	TRBJ2-2	CSATGAANTGELFF	TGCAGTGCAACAGGGGCCGCGAACACCGGGGAGCTGTTTTTT
TRBV5-4	.	TRBD1	TRBJ2-1	CASSTGQDNEQFF	TGTGCCAGCAGCACGGGACAGGACAATGAGCAGTTCTTC
TRBV4-3	.	.	TRBJ2-2	CASSQESWKVRPASDTGELFF	TGCGCCAGCAGCCAAGAATCGTGGAAGGTCAGGCCGGCCTCGGACACCGGGGAGCTGTTTTTT
TRBV19	.	.	TRBJ1-5	CASSIIDSNQPQHF	TGTGCCAGTAGTATAATCGATAGCAATCAGCCCCAGCATTTT
TRBV28	.	.	TRBJ2-1	CASSPYRSSSYNEQFF	TGTGCCAGCAGTCCTTATAGGTCCAGCTCCTACAATGAGCAGTTCTTC
TRBV7-9	.	.	TRBJ1-1	CASSSGSEAFF	TGTGCCAGCAGCTCGGGCAGTGAAGCTTTCTTT
TRBV25-1	few	.	TRBJ2-7	CASSETGVSYEQYF	TGTGCCAGCAGTGAAACTGGAGTATCCTACGAGCAGTACTTC
TRBV7-8	.	.	TRBJ1-2	CASSSEDGYYGYTF	TGTGCCAGCAGCTCCGAGGACGGCTACTATGGCTACACCTTC
TRBV15	.	.	TRBJ2-1	CATSRGVGYNEQFF	TGTGCCACCAGCAGAGGGGTGGGGTACAATGAGCAGTTCTTC
TRBV7-9	.	.	TRBJ1-4	CASSLALEEKLFF	TGTGCCAGCAGCTTAGCTCTGGAGGAAAAACTGTTTTTT
TRBV7-8	.	.	TRBJ1-5	CASSPNPYRAGGNQPQHF	TGTGCCAGCAGCCCTAATCCTTACAGGGCGGGGGGTAATCAGCCCCAGCATTTT
TRBV28	.	.	TRBJ1-2	CASSPRRGDGYGYTF	TGTGCCAGCAGTCCCCGAAGGGGGGATGGCTATGGCTACACCTTC
TRBV27	.	.	TRBJ2-2	CASSSIGWNTGELFF	TGTGCCAGCAGTTCGATAGGTTGGAACACCGGGGAGCTGTTTTTT
TRBV7-9	.	TRBD1	TRBJ2-5	CASSGRQGDQETQYF	TGTGCCAGCAGCGGTCGACAGGGGGACCAAGAGACCCAGTACTTC
TRBV7-9	few	TRBD1	TRBJ1-2	CASTGGNYGYTF	TGTGCCAGCACAGGGGGCAACTATGGCTACACCTTC
TRBV5-1	.	.	TRBJ2-1	CASSFSSGYNEQFF	TGCGCCAGCAGCTTTTCGTCAGGCTACAATGAGCAGTTCTTC
TRBV3-1	.	.	TRBJ2-1	CASSQGSVVDNEQFF	TGTGCCAGCAGCCAAGGCTCCGTCGTTGACAATGAGCAGTTCTTC
TRBV14	.	TRBD1	TRBJ2-7	CASSQDAEDRLDYEQYF	TGTGCCAGCAGCCAAGATGCGGAGGACAGGCTTGACTACGAGCAGTACTTC
TRBV29-1	.	.	TRBJ1-2	CSVGSEGGNYGYTF	TGCAGCGTTGGGTCGGAAGGGGGGAACTATGGCTACACCTTC